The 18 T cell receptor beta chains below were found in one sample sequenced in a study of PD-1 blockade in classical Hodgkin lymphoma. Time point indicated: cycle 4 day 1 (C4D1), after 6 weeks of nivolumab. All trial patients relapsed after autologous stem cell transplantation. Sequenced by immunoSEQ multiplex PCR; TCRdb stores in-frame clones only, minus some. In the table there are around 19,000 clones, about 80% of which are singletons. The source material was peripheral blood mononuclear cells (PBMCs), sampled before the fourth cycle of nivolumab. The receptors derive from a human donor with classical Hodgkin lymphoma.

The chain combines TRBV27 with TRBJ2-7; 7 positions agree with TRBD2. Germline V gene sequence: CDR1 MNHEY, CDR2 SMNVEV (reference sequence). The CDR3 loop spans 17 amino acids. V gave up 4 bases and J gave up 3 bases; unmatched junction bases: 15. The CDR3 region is CASSSLSSGLLGYEQYF. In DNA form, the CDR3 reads TGTGCCAGCAGTTCCCTGAGTAGCGGGTTACTTGGCTACGAGCAGTACTTC.

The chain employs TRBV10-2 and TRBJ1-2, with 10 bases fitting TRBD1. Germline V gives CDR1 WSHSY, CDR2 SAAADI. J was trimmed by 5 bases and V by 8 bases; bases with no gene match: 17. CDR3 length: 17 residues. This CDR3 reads CASGPGTGVKGPYGYTF. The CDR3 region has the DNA TGCGCCAGCGGCCCCGGGACAGGGGTAAAGGGGCCGTATGGCTACACCTTC.

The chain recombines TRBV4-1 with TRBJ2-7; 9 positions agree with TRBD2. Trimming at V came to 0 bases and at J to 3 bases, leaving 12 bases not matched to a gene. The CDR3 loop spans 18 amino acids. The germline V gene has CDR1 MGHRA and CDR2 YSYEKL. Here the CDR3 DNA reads TGCGCCAGCAGCCAAGAGGGGGTTAGCGGGAGAAGGTTCTACGAGCAGTACTTC. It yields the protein CASSQEGVSGRRFYEQYF.

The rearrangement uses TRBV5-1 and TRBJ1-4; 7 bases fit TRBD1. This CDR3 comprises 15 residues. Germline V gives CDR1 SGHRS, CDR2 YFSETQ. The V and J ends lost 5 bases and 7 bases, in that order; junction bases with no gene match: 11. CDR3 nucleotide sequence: TGCGCCAGCAGACATGAGGGGGCTCGGGGTGAAAAACTGTTTTTT. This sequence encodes CASRHEGARGEKLFF.

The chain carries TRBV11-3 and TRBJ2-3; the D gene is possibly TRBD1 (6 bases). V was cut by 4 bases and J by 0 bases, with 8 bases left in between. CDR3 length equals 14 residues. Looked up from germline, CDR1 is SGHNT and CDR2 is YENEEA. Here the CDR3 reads CASSSGQSTDTQYF. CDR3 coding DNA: TGTGCCAGCAGCTCAGGACAGAGCACAGATACGCAGTATTTT.

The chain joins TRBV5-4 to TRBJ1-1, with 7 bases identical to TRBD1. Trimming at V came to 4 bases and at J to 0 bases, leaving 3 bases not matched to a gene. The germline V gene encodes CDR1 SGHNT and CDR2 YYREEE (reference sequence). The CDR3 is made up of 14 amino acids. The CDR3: CASSVGQLNTEAFF. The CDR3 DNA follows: TGTGCCAGCAGCGTGGGACAGCTGAACACTGAAGCTTTCTTT. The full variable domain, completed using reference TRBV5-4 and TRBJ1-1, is ETGVTQSPTHLIKTRGQQVTLRCSSQSGHNTVSWYQQALGQGPQFIFQYYREEENGRGNFPPRFSGLQFPNYSSELNVNALELDDSALYLCASSVGQLNTEAFFGQGTRLTVV.

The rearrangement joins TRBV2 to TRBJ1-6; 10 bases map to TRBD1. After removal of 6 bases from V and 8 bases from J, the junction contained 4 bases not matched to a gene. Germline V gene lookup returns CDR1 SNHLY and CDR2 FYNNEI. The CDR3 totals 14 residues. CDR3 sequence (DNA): TGTGCCAGCAGGCCGGGACAGGGGTATTCACCCCTCCACTTT. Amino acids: CASRPGQGYSPLHF.

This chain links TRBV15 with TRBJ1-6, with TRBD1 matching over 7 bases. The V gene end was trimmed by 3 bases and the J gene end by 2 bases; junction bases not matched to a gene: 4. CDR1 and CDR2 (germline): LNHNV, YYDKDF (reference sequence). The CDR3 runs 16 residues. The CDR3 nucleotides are TGTGCCACCAGCAGTTACAGGGGAACCTATAATTCACCCCTCCACTTT. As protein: CATSSYRGTYNSPLHF.

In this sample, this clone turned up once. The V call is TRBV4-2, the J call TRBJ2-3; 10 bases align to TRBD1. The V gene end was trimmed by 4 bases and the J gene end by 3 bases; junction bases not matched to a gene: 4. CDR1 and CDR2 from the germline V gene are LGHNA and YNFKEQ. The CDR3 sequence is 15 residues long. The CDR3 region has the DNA TGTGCCAGCAGCCCCGGACAGGGGGAAACAGATACGCAGTATTTT. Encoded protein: CASSPGQGETDTQYF.

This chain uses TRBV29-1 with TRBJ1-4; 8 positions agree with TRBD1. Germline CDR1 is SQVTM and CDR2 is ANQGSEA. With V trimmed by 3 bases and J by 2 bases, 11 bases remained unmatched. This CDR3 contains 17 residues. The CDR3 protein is CSVESPGGWSTNEKLFF. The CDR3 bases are TGCAGCGTTGAGTCCCCAGGGGGCTGGAGCACTAATGAAAAACTGTTTTTT.

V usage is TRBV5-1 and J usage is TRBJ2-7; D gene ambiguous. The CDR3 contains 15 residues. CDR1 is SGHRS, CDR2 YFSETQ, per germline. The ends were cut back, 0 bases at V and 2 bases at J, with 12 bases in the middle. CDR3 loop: CASSLEPYLTYEQYF. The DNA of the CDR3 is TGCGCCAGCAGCTTGGAGCCCTACTTGACCTACGAGCAGTACTTC.

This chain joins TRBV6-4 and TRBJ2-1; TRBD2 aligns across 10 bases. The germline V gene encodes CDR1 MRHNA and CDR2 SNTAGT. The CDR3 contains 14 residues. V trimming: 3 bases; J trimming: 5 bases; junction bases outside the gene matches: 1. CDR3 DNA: TGTGCCAGCAGTGAAGCGGGAGGGCACAATGAGCAGTTCTTC. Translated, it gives CASSEAGGHNEQFF.

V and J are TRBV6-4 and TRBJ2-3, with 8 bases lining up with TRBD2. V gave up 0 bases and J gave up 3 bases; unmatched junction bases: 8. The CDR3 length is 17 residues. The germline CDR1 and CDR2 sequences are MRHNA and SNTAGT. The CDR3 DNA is TGTGCCAGCAGTGACTCGAACGGGGGGGCCGGGACAGATACGCAGTATTTT. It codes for CASSDSNGGAGTDTQYF.

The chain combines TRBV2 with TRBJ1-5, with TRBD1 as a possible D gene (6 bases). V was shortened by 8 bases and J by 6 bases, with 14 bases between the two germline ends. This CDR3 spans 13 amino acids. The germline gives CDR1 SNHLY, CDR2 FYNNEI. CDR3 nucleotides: TGTGCCAGCCGTCCGACAGGAGCTCAGCCCCAGCATTTT. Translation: CASRPTGAQPQHF.

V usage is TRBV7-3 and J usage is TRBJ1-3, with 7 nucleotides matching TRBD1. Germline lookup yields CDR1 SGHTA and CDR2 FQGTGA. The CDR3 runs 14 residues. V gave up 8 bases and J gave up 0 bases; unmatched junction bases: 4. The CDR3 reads CASSPGGSGNTIYF. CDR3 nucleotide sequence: TGTGCCAGCTCTCCAGGGGGCTCTGGAAACACCATATATTTT.

The CDR3 region has the DNA TGTGCCAGTATAGGGACAGGCGGCACCGGGGAGCTGTTTTTT. This codes for CASIGTGGTGELFF. The V and J genes are TRBV19 and TRBJ2-2, with 8 bases matching TRBD1. After removal of 7 bases from V and 4 bases from J, the junction contained 5 bases not matched to a gene. Germline V gene lookup returns CDR1 LNHDA and CDR2 SQIVND (reference sequence). This CDR3 is built from 14 residues.

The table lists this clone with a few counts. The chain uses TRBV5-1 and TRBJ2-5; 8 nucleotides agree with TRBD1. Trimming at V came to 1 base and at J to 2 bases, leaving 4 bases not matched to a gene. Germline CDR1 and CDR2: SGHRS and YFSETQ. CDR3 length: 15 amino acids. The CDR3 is CASSLYRGRQETQYF. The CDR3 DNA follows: TGCGCCAGCAGCTTGTACAGGGGGAGGCAAGAGACCCAGTACTTC.

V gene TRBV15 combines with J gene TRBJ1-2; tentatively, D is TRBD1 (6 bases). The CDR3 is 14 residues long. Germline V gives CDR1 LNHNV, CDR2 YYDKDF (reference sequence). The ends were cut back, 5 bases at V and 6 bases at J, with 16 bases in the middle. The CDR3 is CATSQGGRENGYTF. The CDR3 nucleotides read TGTGCCACCAGCCAAGGGGGAAGGGAAAATGGCTACACCTTC.